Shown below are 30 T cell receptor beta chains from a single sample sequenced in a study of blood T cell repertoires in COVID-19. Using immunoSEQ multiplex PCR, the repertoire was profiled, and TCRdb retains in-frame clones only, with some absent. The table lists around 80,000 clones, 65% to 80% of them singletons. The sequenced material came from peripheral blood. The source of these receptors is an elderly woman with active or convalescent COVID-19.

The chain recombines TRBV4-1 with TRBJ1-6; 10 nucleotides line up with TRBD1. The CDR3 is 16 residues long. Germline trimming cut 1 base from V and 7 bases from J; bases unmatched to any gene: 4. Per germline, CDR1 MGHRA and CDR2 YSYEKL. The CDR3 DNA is TGCGCCAGCAGCCAAGTATCGGGACAGGGGAATTCACCCCTCCACTTT. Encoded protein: CASSQVSGQGNSPLHF.

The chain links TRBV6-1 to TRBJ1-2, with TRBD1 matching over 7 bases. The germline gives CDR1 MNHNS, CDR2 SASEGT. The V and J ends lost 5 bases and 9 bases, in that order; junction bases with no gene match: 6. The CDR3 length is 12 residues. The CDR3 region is CASSIGTVSYTF. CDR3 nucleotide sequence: TGTGCCAGCAGTATCGGGACAGTCAGCTACACCTTC.

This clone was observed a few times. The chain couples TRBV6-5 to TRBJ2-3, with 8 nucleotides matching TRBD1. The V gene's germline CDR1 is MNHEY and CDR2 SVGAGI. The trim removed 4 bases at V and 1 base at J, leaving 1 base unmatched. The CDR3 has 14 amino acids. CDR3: CASSSGGGTDTQYF. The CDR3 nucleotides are TGTGCCAGCAGTTCAGGGGGCGGCACAGATACGCAGTATTTT.

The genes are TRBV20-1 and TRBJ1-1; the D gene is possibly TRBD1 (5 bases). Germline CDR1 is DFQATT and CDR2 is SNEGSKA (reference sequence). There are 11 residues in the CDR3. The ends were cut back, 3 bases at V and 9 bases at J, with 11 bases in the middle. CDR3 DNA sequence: TGCAGTGCTAGCCAGACAGTAAAAGCTTTCTTT. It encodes CSASQTVKAFF.

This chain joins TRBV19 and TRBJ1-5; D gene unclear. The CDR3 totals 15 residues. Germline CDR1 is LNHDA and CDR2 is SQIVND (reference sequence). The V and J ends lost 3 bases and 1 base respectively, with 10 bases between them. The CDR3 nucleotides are TGTGCCAGTAGTATTGGCGGGTTGAGCAATCAGCCCCAGCATTTT. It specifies CASSIGGLSNQPQHF.

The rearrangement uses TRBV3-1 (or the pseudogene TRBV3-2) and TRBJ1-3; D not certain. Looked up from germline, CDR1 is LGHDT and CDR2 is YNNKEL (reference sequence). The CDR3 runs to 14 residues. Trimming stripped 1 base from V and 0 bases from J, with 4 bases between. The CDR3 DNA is TGTGCCAGCAGCCAAGCTTTCTCTGGAAACACCATATATTTT. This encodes CASSQAFSGNTIYF.

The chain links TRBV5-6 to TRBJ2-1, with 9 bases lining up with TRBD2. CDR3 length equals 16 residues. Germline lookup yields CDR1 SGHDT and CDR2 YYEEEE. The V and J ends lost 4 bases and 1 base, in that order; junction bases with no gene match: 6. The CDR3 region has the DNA TGTGCCAGCAGCCAAAGCGGGGGGCGGTCCTACAATGAGCAGTTCTTC. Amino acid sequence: CASSQSGGRSYNEQFF.

CDR3 nucleotide sequence: TGTGCCAGCAGCTTGGGAGGGGGCGTTGCCAAAAACATTCAGTACTTC. Its translation: CASSLGGGVAKNIQYF. The chain links TRBV5-4 to TRBJ2-4, with 7 bases that match TRBD1. The CDR3 is 16 residues long. After removal of 0 bases from V and 1 base from J, the junction contained 4 bases not matched to a gene. Germline V gene sequence: CDR1 SGHNT, CDR2 YYREEE (reference sequence).

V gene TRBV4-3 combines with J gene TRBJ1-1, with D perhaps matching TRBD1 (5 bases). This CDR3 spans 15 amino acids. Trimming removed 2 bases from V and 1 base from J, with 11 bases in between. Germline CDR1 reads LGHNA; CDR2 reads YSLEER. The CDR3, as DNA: TGCGCCAGCAGCCAAAACCACCAGGGGAACACTGAAGCTTTCTTT. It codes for CASSQNHQGNTEAFF.

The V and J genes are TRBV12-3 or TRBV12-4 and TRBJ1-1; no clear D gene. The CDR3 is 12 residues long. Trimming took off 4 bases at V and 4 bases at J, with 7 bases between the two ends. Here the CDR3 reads CASSSRGTEAFF. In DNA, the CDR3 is TGTGCCAGCAGTTCCCGGGGCACTGAAGCTTTCTTT.

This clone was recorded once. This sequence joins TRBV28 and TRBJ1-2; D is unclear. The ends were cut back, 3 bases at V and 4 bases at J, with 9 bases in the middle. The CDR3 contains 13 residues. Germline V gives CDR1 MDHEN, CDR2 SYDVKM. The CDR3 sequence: CASSFGLSYGYTF. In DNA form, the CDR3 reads TGTGCCAGCAGTTTCGGACTCTCCTATGGCTACACCTTC.

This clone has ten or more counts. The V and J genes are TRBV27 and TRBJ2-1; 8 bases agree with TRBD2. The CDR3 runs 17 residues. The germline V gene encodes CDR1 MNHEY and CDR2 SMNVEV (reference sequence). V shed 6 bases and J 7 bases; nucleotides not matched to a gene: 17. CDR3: CASRPGSGGPATNEQFF. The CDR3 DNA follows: TGTGCCAGCAGACCCGGATCGGGGGGGCCTGCGACAAATGAGCAGTTCTTC.

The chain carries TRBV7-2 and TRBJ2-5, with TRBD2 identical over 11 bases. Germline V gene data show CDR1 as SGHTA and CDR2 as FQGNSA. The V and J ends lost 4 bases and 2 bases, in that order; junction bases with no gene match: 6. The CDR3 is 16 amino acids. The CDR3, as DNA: TGTGCCAGCAGCTCCTTAGCGGGGGGGATACAAGAGACCCAGTACTTC. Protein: CASSSLAGGIQETQYF.

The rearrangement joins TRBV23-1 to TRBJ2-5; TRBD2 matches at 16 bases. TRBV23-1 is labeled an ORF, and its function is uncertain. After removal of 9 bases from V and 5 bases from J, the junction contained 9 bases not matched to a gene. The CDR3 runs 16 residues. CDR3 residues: CARPGLAGGPCETQYF. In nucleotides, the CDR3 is TGCGCCAGACCGGGACTAGCGGGGGGGCCCTGTGAGACCCAGTACTTC.

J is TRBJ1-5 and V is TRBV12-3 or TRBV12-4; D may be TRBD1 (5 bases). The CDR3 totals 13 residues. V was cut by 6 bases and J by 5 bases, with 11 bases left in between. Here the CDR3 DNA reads TGTGCCAGCAGCAGGGATACCGATCAGCCCCAGCATTTT. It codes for CASSRDTDQPQHF.

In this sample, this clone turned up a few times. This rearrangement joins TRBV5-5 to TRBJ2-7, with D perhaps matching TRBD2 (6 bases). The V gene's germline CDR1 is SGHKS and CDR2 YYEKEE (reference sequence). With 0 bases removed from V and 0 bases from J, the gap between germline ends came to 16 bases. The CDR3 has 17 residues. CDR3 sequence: CASSLDIAGLSSYEQYF. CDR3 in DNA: TGTGCCAGCAGCTTGGATATCGCGGGGCTAAGCTCCTACGAGCAGTACTTC.

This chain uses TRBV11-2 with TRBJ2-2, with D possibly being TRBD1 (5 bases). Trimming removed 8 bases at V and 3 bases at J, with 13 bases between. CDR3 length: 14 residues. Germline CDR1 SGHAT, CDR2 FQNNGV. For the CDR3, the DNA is TGTGCCAGCCTCCAGGGTATCGACACCGGGGAGCTGTTTTTT. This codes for CASLQGIDTGELFF. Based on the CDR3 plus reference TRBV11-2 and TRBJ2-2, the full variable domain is EAGVAQSPRYKIIEKRQSVAFWCNPISGHATLYWYQQILGQGPKLLIQFQNNGVVDDSQLPKDRFSAERLKGVDSTLKIQPAKLEDSAVYLCASLQGIDTGELFFGEGSRLTVL.

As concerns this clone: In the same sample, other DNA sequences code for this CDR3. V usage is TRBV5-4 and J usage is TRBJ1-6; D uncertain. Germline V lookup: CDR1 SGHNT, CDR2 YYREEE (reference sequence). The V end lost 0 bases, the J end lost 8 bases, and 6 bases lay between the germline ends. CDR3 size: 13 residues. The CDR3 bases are TGTGCCAGCAGCTTGGATCGGGATTCACCCCTCCACTTT. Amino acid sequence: CASSLDRDSPLHF.

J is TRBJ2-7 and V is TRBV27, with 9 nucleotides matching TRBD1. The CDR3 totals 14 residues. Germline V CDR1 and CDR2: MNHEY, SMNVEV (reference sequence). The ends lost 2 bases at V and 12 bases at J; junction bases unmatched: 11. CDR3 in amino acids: CASSLGGTGFLLYF. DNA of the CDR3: TGTGCCAGCAGTTTAGGGGGGACAGGGTTTTTGCTGTACTTC.

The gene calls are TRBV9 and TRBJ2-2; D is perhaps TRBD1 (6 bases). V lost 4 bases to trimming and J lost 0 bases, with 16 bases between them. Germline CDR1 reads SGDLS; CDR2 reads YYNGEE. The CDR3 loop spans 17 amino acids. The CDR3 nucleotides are TGTGCCAGCAGCCCGAGGGGGACAAACGCGAACACCGGGGAGCTGTTTTTT. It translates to CASSPRGTNANTGELFF.

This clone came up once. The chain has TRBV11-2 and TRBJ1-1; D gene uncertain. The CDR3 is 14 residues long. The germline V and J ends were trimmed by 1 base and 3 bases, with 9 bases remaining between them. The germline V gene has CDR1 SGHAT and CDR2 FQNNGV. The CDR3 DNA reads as TGTGCCAGCAGCTTAGTGTTGAGGGACACTGAAGCTTTCTTT. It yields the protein CASSLVLRDTEAFF.

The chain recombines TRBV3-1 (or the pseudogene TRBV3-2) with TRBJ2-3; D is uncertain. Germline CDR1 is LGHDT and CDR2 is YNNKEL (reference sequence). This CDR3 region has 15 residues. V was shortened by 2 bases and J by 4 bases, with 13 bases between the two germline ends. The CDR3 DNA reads TGTGCCAGCAGCCAACTTTCTTCTAGTGCAGATACGCAGTATTTT. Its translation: CASSQLSSSADTQYF.

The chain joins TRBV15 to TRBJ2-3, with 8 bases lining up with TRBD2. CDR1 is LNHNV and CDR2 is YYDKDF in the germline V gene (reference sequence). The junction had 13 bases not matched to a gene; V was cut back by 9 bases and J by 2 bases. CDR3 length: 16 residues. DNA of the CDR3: TGTGCCACTGGATCCCGGGGACTAGGGTTCACAGATACGCAGTATTTT. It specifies CATGSRGLGFTDTQYF.

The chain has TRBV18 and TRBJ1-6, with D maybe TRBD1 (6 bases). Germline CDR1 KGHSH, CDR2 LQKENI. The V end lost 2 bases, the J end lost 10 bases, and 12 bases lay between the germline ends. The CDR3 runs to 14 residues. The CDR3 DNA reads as TGTGCCAGCTCACCAGACAGGTATGTCTCACCCCTCCACTTT. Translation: CASSPDRYVSPLHF.

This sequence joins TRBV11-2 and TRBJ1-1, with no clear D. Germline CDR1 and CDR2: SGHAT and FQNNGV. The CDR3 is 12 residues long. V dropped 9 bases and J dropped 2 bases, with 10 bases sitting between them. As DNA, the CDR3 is TGTGCCAGTTTCAGATCCAACACTGAAGCTTTCTTT. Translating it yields CASFRSNTEAFF.

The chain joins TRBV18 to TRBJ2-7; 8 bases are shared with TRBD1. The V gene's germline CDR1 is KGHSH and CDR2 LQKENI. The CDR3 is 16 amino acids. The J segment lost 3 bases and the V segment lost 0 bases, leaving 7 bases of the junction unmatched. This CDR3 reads CASSPPNQGAYYEQYF. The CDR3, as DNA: TGTGCCAGCTCACCACCGAATCAGGGGGCTTACTACGAGCAGTACTTC. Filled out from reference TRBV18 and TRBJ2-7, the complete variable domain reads NAGVMQNPRHLVRRRGQEARLRCSPMKGHSHVYWYRQLPEEGLKFMVYLQKENIIDESGMPKERFSAEFPKEGPSILRIQQVVRGDSAAYFCASSPPNQGAYYEQYFGPGTRLTVT.

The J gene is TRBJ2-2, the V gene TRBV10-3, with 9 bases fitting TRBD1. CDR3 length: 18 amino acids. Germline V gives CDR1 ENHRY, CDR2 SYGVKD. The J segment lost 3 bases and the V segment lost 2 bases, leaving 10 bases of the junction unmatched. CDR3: CAISEAVTGGGDTGELFF. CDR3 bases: TGTGCCATCAGTGAGGCGGTGACAGGGGGAGGGGACACCGGGGAGCTGTTTTTT.

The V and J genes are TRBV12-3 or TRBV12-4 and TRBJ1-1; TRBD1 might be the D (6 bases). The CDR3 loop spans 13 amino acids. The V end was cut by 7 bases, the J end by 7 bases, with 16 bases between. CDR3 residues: CASTPTRGNEAFF. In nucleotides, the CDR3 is TGTGCCAGCACCCCTACCAGGGGAAATGAAGCTTTCTTT.

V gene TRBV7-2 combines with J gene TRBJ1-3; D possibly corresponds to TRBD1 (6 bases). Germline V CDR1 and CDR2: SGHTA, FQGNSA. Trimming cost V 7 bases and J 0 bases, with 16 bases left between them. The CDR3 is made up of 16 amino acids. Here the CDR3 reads CASNLGEGVSGNTIYF. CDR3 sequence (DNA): TGTGCCAGCAATCTCGGGGAGGGGGTCTCTGGAAACACCATATATTTT.

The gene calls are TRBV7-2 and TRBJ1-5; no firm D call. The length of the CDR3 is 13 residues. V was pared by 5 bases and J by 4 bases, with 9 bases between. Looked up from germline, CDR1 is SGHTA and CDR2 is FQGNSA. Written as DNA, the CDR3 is TGTGCCAGCAGCCCGCAGAATAATCAGCCCCAGCATTTT. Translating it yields CASSPQNNQPQHF.